The next 31 T cell receptor beta chains were all read from a single sample in a study of blood T cell repertoires in COVID-19. TCRdb keeps only in-frame clones here, not all; method: immunoSEQ multiplex PCR. This sample yields around 200,000 clones, of which roughly 90% are seen a single time; 5.5% to 7.5% belongs to the top ten. Sequenced input: peripheral blood. Receptors originate from a man between 40 and 49 years old with acute or convalescent COVID-19.

The rearrangement links TRBV7-8 to TRBJ2-7, with 13 nucleotides matching TRBD2. Germline CDR1 SGHVS, CDR2 FQNEAQ. Unmatched junction bases numbered 9, after V lost 1 base and J lost 6 bases. This CDR3 has 17 residues. CDR3 DNA sequence: TGTGCCAGCAGCTTAGTGCTACCGGGACTAGCGGGGTTCGAGCAGTACTTC. Translating gives CASSLVLPGLAGFEQYF.

This clone was recorded many times. The V call is TRBV18, the J call TRBJ1-1, with D maybe TRBD1 (5 bases). Germline-derived CDR1 and CDR2 are KGHSH and LQKENI. CDR3 length: 14 amino acids. V dropped 4 bases and J dropped 1 base, with 10 bases sitting between them. For the CDR3, the DNA is TGTGCCAGCTCACAATACGGGGGGAACACTGAAGCTTTCTTT. Translating it yields CASSQYGGNTEAFF. Using reference TRBV18 and TRBJ1-1 for the parts outside the CDR3, the full variable domain is NAGVMQNPRHLVRRRGQEARLRCSPMKGHSHVYWYRQLPEEGLKFMVYLQKENIIDESGMPKERFSAEFPKEGPSILRIQQVVRGDSAAYFCASSQYGGNTEAFFGQGTRLTVV.

The chain combines TRBV5-4 with TRBJ1-2, with 7 positions matching TRBD1. V lost 5 bases to trimming and J lost 4 bases; unmatched junction nucleotides: 14. Germline V gives CDR1 SGHNT, CDR2 YYREEE (reference sequence). The CDR3 has 16 residues. CDR3 in DNA: TGTGCCAGCAGATTACTCCGGGACAGCCTTCTCTATGGCTACACCTTC. Protein product: CASRLLRDSLLYGYTF.

The rearrangement links TRBV3-1 (or the pseudogene TRBV3-2) to TRBJ1-2; 7 positions match TRBD1. The germline V gene has CDR1 LGHDT and CDR2 YNNKEL (reference sequence). The CDR3 consists of 15 residues. Unmatched junction bases numbered 6, after V lost 1 base and J lost 4 bases. CDR3 nucleotides: TGTGCCAGCAGCCAAGGGTTCGGGACAGCCTATGGCTACACCTTC. Translated: CASSQGFGTAYGYTF.

J is TRBJ2-5 and V is TRBV27; D perhaps matches TRBD2 (6 bases). This CDR3 has 13 amino acids. Germline V lookup: CDR1 MNHEY, CDR2 SMNVEV (reference sequence). The V gene lost 10 bases and the J gene lost 4 bases, with 16 bases spanning the gap. The CDR3, as DNA: TGTGCCACCAGACTAGGCGCCGGAGAGACCCAGTACTTC. This gives the protein CATRLGAGETQYF.

J is TRBJ2-7 and V is TRBV20-1; 10 bases are a match to TRBD2. Germline V gives CDR1 DFQATT, CDR2 SNEGSKA (reference sequence). Losses at the gene ends were 3 bases for V and 7 bases for J; bases not matched to a gene: 12. The CDR3 is made up of 15 amino acids. This CDR3 reads CSASSLAGAPGEQYF. As DNA, the CDR3 is TGCAGTGCTAGTAGCCTAGCGGGGGCCCCGGGGGAGCAGTACTTC.

The rearrangement links TRBV10-1 to TRBJ2-7; a possible D gene is TRBD2 (5 bases). The CDR3 is 14 residues long. From germline, CDR1 is WNHNN and CDR2 SYGVQD (reference sequence). V lost 0 bases and J 5 bases, leaving 11 bases between the germline ends. The CDR3 region is CASSESVARDEQYF. CDR3 in DNA: TGCGCCAGCAGTGAGTCAGTAGCGCGGGACGAGCAGTACTTC.

This chain connects TRBV7-8 to TRBJ1-6; 7 bases are shared with TRBD1. Germline lookup yields CDR1 SGHVS and CDR2 FQNEAQ. Losses at the gene ends were 5 bases for V and 6 bases for J; bases not matched to a gene: 13. The CDR3 sequence is 17 residues long. The DNA of the CDR3 is TGTGCCAGCAGCCTCCGTGGGGCAGGGGGTCCTAATTCACCCCTCCACTTT. The encoded protein is CASSLRGAGGPNSPLHF.

The chain's CDR3 is CASRSGTGSRTFF. For the CDR3, the DNA is TGTGCCAGTAGATCGGGGACAGGGAGCAGAACTTTCTTT. The chain is built from TRBV19 and TRBJ1-1; TRBD1 matches 9 bases. This CDR3 is 13 amino acids long. Trimming took 6 bases from V and 12 from J; bases not matched to a gene: 11. Per the germline V gene, CDR1 is LNHDA and CDR2 is SQIVND (reference sequence). The complete variable domain, with remaining parts taken from reference TRBV19 and TRBJ1-1, reads DGGITQSPKYLFRKEGQNVTLSCEQNLNHDAMYWYRQDPGQGLRLIYYSQIVNDFQKGDIAEGYSVSREKKESFPLTVTSAQKNPTAFYLCASRSGTGSRTFFGQGTRLTVV.

This clone has a single count. The J gene is TRBJ1-2, the V gene TRBV4-3; 9 bases match TRBD1. Germline V gene data show CDR1 as LGHNA and CDR2 as YSLEER. This CDR3 is built from 16 residues. With V trimmed by 3 bases and J by 5 bases, 10 bases remained unmatched. The CDR3 bases are TGCGCCAGCAGCCAGGTTGGGGGGACAGGGCCGTATGGCTACACCTTC. Amino acids: CASSQVGGTGPYGYTF.

This clone has only a few counts. V is TRBV5-6 and J is TRBJ1-5; 9 bases fit TRBD1. The germline V gene has CDR1 SGHDT and CDR2 YYEEEE. Trimming removed 1 base from V and 8 bases from J; junction bases left unmatched: 1. The CDR3 contains 13 residues. The CDR3 DNA sequence: TGTGCCAGCAGCTTGACAGGGGGCAAGCCCCAGCATTTT. This codes for CASSLTGGKPQHF.

The V call is TRBV7-8, the J call TRBJ1-4, with a tentative D call TRBD1 (6 bases). Germline-derived CDR1 and CDR2 are SGHVS and FQNEAQ. The CDR3 runs to 13 residues. The V end lost 8 bases, the J end lost 8 bases, and 15 bases lay between the germline ends. The CDR3 here is CASGSIRGEKLFF. The CDR3 DNA reads TGTGCCAGCGGAAGCATTAGGGGGGAAAAACTGTTTTTT.

The V and J genes are TRBV11-2 and TRBJ1-4, with D maybe TRBD1 (6 bases). Germline V CDR1 and CDR2: SGHAT, FQNNGV. This CDR3 region has 16 residues. V gave up 1 base and J gave up 3 bases, with 12 bases separating them. The DNA of the CDR3 is TGTGCCAGCAGCTTAGGGGGGGGGCTGGCTAATGAAAAACTGTTTTTT. This encodes CASSLGGGLANEKLFF.

The chain joins TRBV19 to TRBJ1-2; D unclear. V was shortened by 7 bases and J by 4 bases, with 13 bases between the two germline ends. CDR3 length equals 13 residues. CDR1 is LNHDA, CDR2 SQIVND, per germline (reference sequence). CDR3 region: CASTGGRSYGYTF. CDR3 nucleotide sequence: TGTGCCAGTACAGGAGGCAGATCCTATGGCTACACCTTC. The full variable domain, rest sourced from reference TRBV19 and TRBJ1-2, is DGGITQSPKYLFRKEGQNVTLSCEQNLNHDAMYWYRQDPGQGLRLIYYSQIVNDFQKGDIAEGYSVSREKKESFPLTVTSAQKNPTAFYLCASTGGRSYGYTFGSGTRLTVV.

The gene calls are TRBV7-8 and TRBJ1-5; tentatively, D is TRBD1 (6 bases). CDR3 length: 17 amino acids. V was cut by 1 base and J by 1 base, with 14 bases left in between. Germline values: CDR1 SGHVS, CDR2 FQNEAQ. In nucleotides, the CDR3 is TGTGCCAGCAGCTTAGTTAGGGGGAGGGAAAGCAATCAGCCCCAGCATTTT. It yields the protein CASSLVRGRESNQPQHF.

The J gene is TRBJ1-1, the V gene TRBV2, with 9 bases aligning to TRBD1. The CDR3 is 16 amino acids. Germline V gene sequence: CDR1 SNHLY, CDR2 FYNNEI. Unmatched junction bases numbered 13, after V lost 8 bases and J lost 3 bases. CDR3 loop: CASFPPRRTGDTEAFF. The DNA of the CDR3 is TGTGCCAGCTTCCCTCCCCGTCGGACAGGGGACACTGAAGCTTTCTTT.

CDR3 in DNA: TGCGCCAGCAGCCAGGGCGGCGGGTACGAGCAGTACTTC. It is translated as CASSQGGGYEQYF. The V and J genes are TRBV4-1 and TRBJ2-7, with D perhaps matching TRBD2 (5 bases). Trimming pared 3 bases from V and 4 bases from J, leaving 10 bases between. Per the germline V gene, CDR1 is MGHRA and CDR2 is YSYEKL. The CDR3 is 13 residues long.

This rearrangement joins TRBV5-6 to TRBJ2-5, with TRBD2 matching 8 bases. Germline V CDR1 and CDR2: SGHDT, YYEEEE. The CDR3 has 13 residues. Trimming at V came to 5 bases and at J to 3 bases, leaving 3 bases not matched to a gene. CDR3 region: CASSPGLEETQYF. The CDR3 bases are TGTGCCAGCAGTCCGGGACTAGAAGAGACCCAGTACTTC.

The chain links TRBV5-1 to TRBJ1-1; the match to TRBD1 covers 7 bases. The CDR3 loop spans 15 amino acids. V lost 3 bases and J lost 0; bases outside the gene matches: 5. Germline loops: CDR1 SGHRS, CDR2 YFSETQ. The CDR3 nucleotides are TGCGCCAGCAGCTACTCGACAGGGATGAACACTGAAGCTTTCTTT. Its translation: CASSYSTGMNTEAFF. Full variable domain (rest looked up from reference TRBV5-1 and TRBJ1-1): KAGVTQTPRYLIKTRGQQVTLSCSPISGHRSVSWYQQTPGQGLQFLFEYFSETQRNKGNFPGRFSGRQFSNSRSEMNVSTLELGDSALYLCASSYSTGMNTEAFFGQGTRLTVV.

The chain joins TRBV28 to TRBJ1-5; a weak D match, TRBD1 (5 bases). The CDR3 totals 15 residues. Germline V gene sequence: CDR1 MDHEN, CDR2 SYDVKM. Deletions cut 1 base from V and 2 bases from J, with 9 bases between. CDR3 region: CASSLSMTGNQPQHF. CDR3 coding DNA: TGTGCCAGCAGTTTATCAATGACAGGCAATCAGCCCCAGCATTTT.

The gene calls are TRBV7-3 and TRBJ2-3, with 15 bases lining up with TRBD2. This CDR3 spans 19 amino acids. J was trimmed by 4 bases and V by 5 bases; bases with no gene match: 13. Germline V CDR1 and CDR2: SGHTA, FQGTGA. In DNA form, the CDR3 reads TGTGCCAGCAGCCCCTCCTGGACTAGCGGGGGGGCCGGAGCAGATACGCAGTATTTT. This translates into CASSPSWTSGGAGADTQYF.

To note about this clone: One end of the junction varies from germline; a read error may be responsible. V and J are TRBV13 and TRBJ2-1; 8 nucleotides line up with TRBD2. Looked up from germline, CDR1 is PRHDT and CDR2 is FYEKMQ (reference sequence). This CDR3 contains 12 residues. The CDR3 DNA is TGTGCCAGCAGCTTAGGCGGGGGGGGCCAGCTCTTC. Translation gives CASSLGGGGQLF.

The chain carries TRBV6-5 and TRBJ2-4, with D possibly being TRBD2 (6 bases). This CDR3 spans 15 amino acids. Looked up from germline, CDR1 is MNHEY and CDR2 is SVGAGI. Trimming stripped 10 bases from V and 2 bases from J, with 18 bases between. CDR3 nucleotides: TGTGCCACCATAAGGAGGGTCCCCCCCAAAAACATTCAGTACTTC. Protein sequence: CATIRRVPPKNIQYF.

This chain links TRBV19 with TRBJ1-1; 7 bases fit TRBD1. The CDR3 loop spans 14 amino acids. Germline V gene sequence: CDR1 LNHDA, CDR2 SQIVND (reference sequence). After removal of 5 bases from V and 1 base from J, the junction contained 4 bases not matched to a gene. The CDR3 sequence is CASSSQGGNTEAFF. Here the CDR3 DNA reads TGTGCCAGTAGTTCTCAGGGGGGGAACACTGAAGCTTTCTTT. The variable domain in full, completed from reference TRBV19 and TRBJ1-1, reads DGGITQSPKYLFRKEGQNVTLSCEQNLNHDAMYWYRQDPGQGLRLIYYSQIVNDFQKGDIAEGYSVSREKKESFPLTVTSAQKNPTAFYLCASSSQGGNTEAFFGQGTRLTVV.

This chain links TRBV12-3 or TRBV12-4 with TRBJ2-5, with TRBD2 matching over 7 bases. V was pared by 7 bases and J by 5 bases, with 1 base of the junction left unmatched. The CDR3 is 11 amino acids. The CDR3 sequence: CASTGGETQYF. As DNA, the CDR3 is TGTGCCAGCACCGGGGGGGAGACCCAGTACTTC.

The V and J genes are TRBV7-2 and TRBJ2-7; D is possibly TRBD2 (5 bases). The ends were cut back, 1 base at V and 1 base at J, with 17 bases in the middle. In germline, CDR1 is SGHTA, CDR2 FQGNSA. This CDR3 is 17 amino acids long. The CDR3 region is CASSLVHGISTSYEQYF. The CDR3, as DNA: TGTGCCAGCAGCTTAGTTCACGGGATTAGCACATCCTACGAGCAGTACTTC. The full variable domain, in which reference TRBV7-2 and TRBJ2-7 provide the parts outside the CDR3, is GAGVSQSPSNKVTEKGKDVELRCDPISGHTALYWYRQSLGQGLEFLIYFQGNSAPDKSGLPSDRFSAERTGGSVSTLTIQRTQQEDSAVYLCASSLVHGISTSYEQYFGPGTRLTVT.

The chain recombines TRBV30 with TRBJ1-4; tentative D call: TRBD1 (5 bases). The CDR3 is 14 residues long. Germline loops: CDR1 GTSNPN, CDR2 SVGIG (reference sequence). V was clipped by 1 base and J by 8 bases, with 14 bases between them. The DNA of the CDR3 is TGTGCCTGGAGTGGGAAAGGGGAATCAGAAAAACTGTTTTTT. It translates to CAWSGKGESEKLFF.

The chain combines TRBV5-1 with TRBJ2-3, with 13 bases identical to TRBD2. In germline, CDR1 is SGHRS, CDR2 YFSETQ. Trimming removed 5 bases from V and 4 bases from J; junction bases left unmatched: 4. The CDR3 has 15 residues. CDR3 sequence (DNA): TGCGCCAGCAGGGGGACTAGCGGGGCCGCAGATACGCAGTATTTT. Translation gives CASRGTSGAADTQYF.

The chain couples TRBV11-2 to TRBJ2-2; no definite D call. This CDR3 has 14 residues. From germline, CDR1 is SGHAT and CDR2 FQNNGV. Trimming took 5 bases from V and 5 from J, leaving 12 bases between them. The CDR3 spells CASSPLRTTGELFF. In nucleotides, the CDR3 is TGTGCCAGCAGCCCTCTCAGAACAACCGGGGAGCTGTTTTTT.

The J gene is TRBJ2-4, the V gene TRBV13; D possibly corresponds to TRBD1 (7 bases). This CDR3 spans 13 amino acids. V dropped 4 bases and J dropped 11 bases, with 15 bases sitting between them. The germline V gene has CDR1 PRHDT and CDR2 FYEKMQ (reference sequence). CDR3: CASSYGQAGFQYF. The CDR3 DNA is TGTGCCAGCAGCTACGGACAGGCGGGATTTCAGTACTTC.

V is TRBV27 and J is TRBJ1-2, with D maybe TRBD1 (6 bases). Trimming removed 5 bases from V and 6 bases from J, with 13 bases in between. The CDR3 covers 13 residues. Germline-derived CDR1 and CDR2 are MNHEY and SMNVEV (reference sequence). The CDR3 sequence is CASSATGHDGYTF. DNA of the CDR3: TGTGCCAGCAGTGCTACAGGGCACGATGGCTACACCTTC.